A single sample gave rise to the 21 T cell receptor beta chains below, sequenced in a study of cytomegalovirus exposure and HLA in healthy donors. In the PCR, 60 Vbeta and 13 Jbeta primers were used. Using immunoSEQ multiplex PCR, the repertoire was profiled, and TCRdb retains in-frame clones only, with some absent. In total, the table holds about 200,000 clones. The sequenced sample was PBMCs. The receptors stem from a woman aged 25 to 39 in good health and CMV-seropositive.

The chain is built from TRBV6-1 and TRBJ1-4; D unclear. Trimming removed 2 bases from V and 2 bases from J, with 6 bases in between. Germline CDR1 and CDR2: MNHNS and SASEGT. The CDR3 loop spans 14 amino acids. The CDR3 nucleotides are TGTGCCAGCAGTGAATGGGAGACTAATGAAAAACTGTTTTTT. Translation: CASSEWETNEKLFF.

The chain is built from TRBV28 and TRBJ2-1, with 7 bases identical to TRBD2. The CDR3 runs 14 residues. In germline, CDR1 is MDHEN, CDR2 SYDVKM. The V segment lost 8 bases and the J segment 6 bases; nucleotides outside the gene matches: 10. CDR3 loop: CASHSGRASNEQFF. The CDR3 bases are TGTGCCAGCCATAGCGGGCGTGCCTCCAATGAGCAGTTCTTC.

This chain links TRBV9 with TRBJ1-1; 8 bases are shared with TRBD1. The CDR3 is made up of 15 amino acids. Germline CDR1 reads SGDLS; CDR2 reads YYNGEE. The J segment lost 2 bases and the V segment lost 0 bases, leaving 3 bases of the junction unmatched. The CDR3 bases are TGTGCCAGCAGCGTAGGGGGACAGGTCAACACTGAAGCTTTCTTT. Amino acids: CASSVGGQVNTEAFF.

The V and J genes are TRBV9 and TRBJ1-6; D remains ambiguous. The CDR3 loop spans 14 amino acids. Per the germline V gene, CDR1 is SGDLS and CDR2 is YYNGEE. V was trimmed by 0 bases and J by 12 bases, leaving 13 bases between them. CDR3 in amino acids: CASSVEAQVQPLHF. DNA for the CDR3: TGTGCCAGCAGCGTAGAGGCCCAGGTACAACCCCTCCACTTT.

The chain links TRBV19 to TRBJ1-3; D not certain. Germline V gene data show CDR1 as LNHDA and CDR2 as SQIVND (reference sequence). This CDR3 contains 14 residues. The V end was cut by 3 bases, the J end by 0 bases, with 6 bases between. The CDR3 sequence: CASSMANSGNTIYF. For the CDR3, the DNA is TGTGCCAGTAGTATGGCCAACTCTGGAAACACCATATATTTT.

The genes are TRBV9 and TRBJ2-7; tentatively, D is TRBD2 (6 bases). V lost 4 bases, J lost 5 bases, and 19 bases lay in between. The V gene's germline CDR1 is SGDLS and CDR2 YYNGEE. The CDR3 length is 15 residues. The CDR3 DNA sequence: TGTGCCAGCAGCAGTAGAGGAGGGTTTAGGGACGAGCAGTACTTC. The encoded protein is CASSSRGGFRDEQYF.

This chain connects TRBV19 to TRBJ2-7, with 9 bases identical to TRBD1. CDR3 length: 15 amino acids. With 3 bases clipped from V and 1 base from J, the junction kept 4 bases outside the gene matches. In germline, CDR1 is LNHDA, CDR2 SQIVND (reference sequence). CDR3 sequence: CASSIPGQGSYEQYF. In nucleotides, the CDR3 is TGTGCCAGTAGTATTCCGGGACAGGGTTCCTACGAGCAGTACTTC.

The chain couples TRBV6-5 to TRBJ2-2, with D unclear. The CDR3 runs 12 residues. With 5 bases removed from V and 9 bases from J, the gap between germline ends came to 10 bases. Germline loops: CDR1 MNHEY, CDR2 SVGAGI. This CDR3 is CASSDTLWELFF. The CDR3 region has the DNA TGTGCCAGCAGTGACACGCTGTGGGAGCTGTTTTTT.

This chain links TRBV30 with TRBJ1-4, with D possibly being TRBD1 (6 bases). Trimming took off 5 bases at V and 4 bases at J, with 11 bases between the two ends. CDR3 size: 13 residues. Germline V lookup: CDR1 GTSNPN, CDR2 SVGIG (reference sequence). This CDR3 is CAWAGASNEKLFF. Here the CDR3 DNA reads TGTGCCTGGGCAGGGGCGAGTAATGAAAAACTGTTTTTT.

The V and J genes are TRBV7-6 and TRBJ2-7, with 8 bases identical to TRBD2. The CDR3 runs 18 residues. Germline lookup yields CDR1 SGHVS and CDR2 FNYEAQ. The ends lost 5 bases at V and 6 bases at J; junction bases unmatched: 21. CDR3 protein: CASSAGTRGDIDGGEQYF. The CDR3 DNA follows: TGTGCCAGCAGCGCCGGGACTAGGGGAGATATTGACGGAGGCGAGCAGTACTTC.

J is TRBJ1-1 and V is TRBV5-1; D gene uncertain. V shed 4 bases and J shed 1 base, with 2 bases lying between them. Germline V gene lookup returns CDR1 SGHRS and CDR2 YFSETQ. The CDR3 runs to 11 residues. CDR3: CASSRNTEAFF. The CDR3, as DNA: TGCGCCAGCAGCCGGAACACTGAAGCTTTCTTT.

The chain joins TRBV10-3 to TRBJ2-5; 9 bases match TRBD2. Germline CDR1 is ENHRY and CDR2 is SYGVKD. J lost 0 bases, V lost 6 bases, and 5 bases had no gene match. The length of the CDR3 is 15 residues. The CDR3 spells CAIRRLADNQETQYF. The CDR3 region has the DNA TGTGCCATCAGGAGACTAGCGGATAACCAAGAGACCCAGTACTTC.

The V and J genes are TRBV5-1 and TRBJ2-5; 7 nucleotides agree with TRBD1. CDR1 and CDR2 (germline): SGHRS, YFSETQ. The CDR3 contains 13 residues. Unmatched junction bases numbered 6, after V lost 5 bases and J lost 5 bases. CDR3 protein: CASRVGGYETQYF. The CDR3 bases are TGCGCCAGCAGGGTAGGGGGCTATGAGACCCAGTACTTC.

The V and J genes are TRBV7-9 and TRBJ1-4; D perhaps matches TRBD1 (6 bases). Trimming cost V 0 bases and J 8 bases, with 13 bases left between them. The CDR3 covers 15 residues. Germline V CDR1 and CDR2: SEHNR, FQNEAQ (reference sequence). The CDR3: CASSLAGSGAEKLFF. In DNA, the CDR3 is TGTGCCAGCAGCTTAGCGGGATCAGGGGCCGAAAAACTGTTTTTT.

The chain has TRBV27 and TRBJ2-3; 12 bases align to TRBD2. This CDR3 is built from 18 residues. V dropped 6 bases and J dropped 3; count of bases not matched to a gene: 13. Germline V gene data show CDR1 as MNHEY and CDR2 as SMNVEV (reference sequence). As DNA, the CDR3 is TGTGCCAGCAGCCTTGAGGGACCGGGACTAGCGGGTACAGATACGCAGTATTTT. This translates into CASSLEGPGLAGTDTQYF.

The chain combines TRBV6-1 with TRBJ1-5; D is possibly TRBD1 (6 bases). Trimming took 2 bases from V and 7 from J, leaving 15 bases between them. CDR1 and CDR2 from the germline V gene are MNHNS and SASEGT. This CDR3 has 15 amino acids. The CDR3 spells CASSENRADFQPQHF. Here the CDR3 DNA reads TGTGCCAGCAGTGAAAACAGGGCAGATTTCCAGCCCCAGCATTTT.

The V call is TRBV30, the J call TRBJ1-2; D is possibly TRBD1 (6 bases). V was shortened by 3 bases and J by 0 bases, with 17 bases between the two germline ends. The CDR3 contains 16 residues. The germline CDR1 and CDR2 sequences are GTSNPN and SVGIG (reference sequence). The CDR3 region has the DNA TGTGCCTGGAGCAAGGACAGCCTTGGAGCTAACTATGGCTACACCTTC. The encoded protein is CAWSKDSLGANYGYTF.

This chain uses TRBV6-8 with TRBJ1-2, with D unclear. CDR3 length: 13 residues. Trimming took off 0 bases at V and 8 bases at J, with 10 bases between the two ends. Per germline, CDR1 MNHGY and CDR2 SAAAGT. CDR3 in amino acids: CASSYSAPYGYTF. The CDR3 DNA follows: TGTGCCAGCAGTTACTCGGCCCCATACGGCTACACCTTC.

The J gene is TRBJ1-2, the V gene TRBV14; no clear D. V lost 4 bases to trimming and J lost 8 bases, with 23 bases between them. Germline CDR1 SGHDN, CDR2 FVKESK. CDR3 length equals 16 residues. CDR3 region: CASSPIDLFLTRGYTF. The CDR3, as DNA: TGTGCCAGCAGCCCGATCGACCTTTTCCTAACGAGGGGCTACACCTTC.

The CDR3 reads CSVGGQGRGYTF. The DNA of the CDR3 is TGCAGCGTTGGGGGACAGGGGCGAGGCTACACCTTC. V gene TRBV29-1 combines with J gene TRBJ1-2; 10 nucleotides line up with TRBD1. The CDR3 runs to 12 residues. The germline V gene has CDR1 SQVTM and CDR2 ANQGSEA. The V segment lost 4 bases and the J segment 8 bases; nucleotides outside the gene matches: 4. Combining the CDR3 with reference TRBV29-1 and TRBJ1-2 gives the whole variable domain SAVISQKPSRDICQRGTSLTIQCQVDSQVTMMFWYRQQPGQSLTLIATANQGSEATYESGFVIDKFPISRPNLTFSTLTVSNMSPEDSSIYLCSVGGQGRGYTFGSGTRLTVV.

CDR3: CASSITIANTEAFF. CDR3 bases: TGTGCCAGTAGTATAACTATCGCGAACACTGAAGCTTTCTTT. V and J are TRBV19 and TRBJ1-1; D remains ambiguous. Germline V CDR1 and CDR2: LNHDA, SQIVND (reference sequence). The germline V and J ends were trimmed by 2 bases and 1 base, with 8 bases remaining between them. CDR3 length: 14 amino acids.